The subject of this entry is one T cell receptor beta chain. The antigen remains undetermined. The sample belongs to a study of OX40 agonist ivuxolimab in advanced cancers. The study, taken as a whole, reports: Relative to CD4+ cells, CD8+ T cells on average had more expanded clones.

Trimming shortened V by 6 bases and J by 0 bases, and 14 bases separated the two germline ends. The CDR3 is made up of 15 amino acids. Germline V gene sequence: CDR1 MNHNS, CDR2 SASEGT. Here immunoSEQ multiplex PCR was the method, and the copy in TCRdb shows in-frame clones only, minus some. The table lists 80,000 or so clones, 85% to 90% of them singletons. Blood draws occurred at baseline, cycle 4 day 1, and cycle 7 day 1. The chain uses TRBV6-1 and TRBJ1-2, with a weak D call TRBD1 (6 bases). This specimen was CD4+ or CD8+ T cells sorted from blood, taken in a trial of the OX40 agonist ivuxolimab. The clonotype comes from an adult with an advanced solid tumor such as melanoma, head and neck, liver or kidney cancer. CDR3 nucleotide sequence: TGTGCCAGCAGCCCAAACAGGGCCACTAACTATGGCTACACCTTC. Translated: CASSPNRATNYGYTF.